This T cell receptor (beta chain) was documented in a study of regulatory T cells in long-lasting Graves disease. Notes on the study in general: Gene preferences differed: TRBV28, TRBJ1-2, TRBJ2-5 in persistent cases.

This clonotype appeared many times. Its antigen is not known. The CDR3 sequence is 16 residues long. The germline V gene encodes CDR1 KGHDR and CDR2 SFDVKD. Trimming pared 3 bases from V and 1 base from J, leaving 15 bases between. Building the TCR beta libraries relied on iRepertoire HTBI primers, and CDR3 regions underwent Arm-PCR. One entry per CDR3 protein, called by TCRdb with MiXCR from the multiplex PCR reads. The sample includes about 240,000 distinct CDR3 sequences, 20% to 25% of them seen just once. Time point meaning: newly diagnosed GD, antithyroid drugs for less than 3 months. After RNA was extracted from PBMCs, the TCR library was made from it.

This chain joins TRBV24-1 and TRBJ2-7; no definite D call. The sample consisted of peripheral blood mononuclear cells (PBMCs), taken at new diagnosis, from a patient treated with antithyroid drugs. The origin of this receptor is a female donor with Graves disease. The CDR3 DNA reads TGTGCCACCAGTGATGCGGACCCACGTAGGTCCTACGAGCAGTACTTC. This gives the protein CATSDADPRRSYEQYF.